A single sample gave rise to the 16 T cell receptor beta chains below, sequenced in a study of cytomegalovirus exposure and HLA in healthy donors. The PCR employed 60 Vbeta primers together with 13 Jbeta primers. Using immunoSEQ multiplex PCR, the repertoire was profiled, and TCRdb retains in-frame clones only, with some absent. This table has more than 150,000 clones, roughly nine tenths appearing once. Sequenced material: PBMCs. The origin of the receptors is a girl less than two years old in good health and CMV-seronegative.

The V and J genes are TRBV6-4 and TRBJ1-2, with D unresolved. There are 14 residues in the CDR3. V was cut by 1 base and J by 5 bases, with 11 bases left in between. Per germline, CDR1 MRHNA and CDR2 SNTAGT. The DNA for the CDR3 is TGTGCCAGCAGTGACTTCAGGATTAGGTATGGCTACACCTTC. This sequence encodes CASSDFRIRYGYTF.

The chain joins TRBV2 to TRBJ2-2; 11 bases fit TRBD2. This CDR3 spans 18 amino acids. CDR1 is SNHLY, CDR2 FYNNEI, per germline. V dropped 7 bases and J dropped 5; count of bases not matched to a gene: 15. DNA for the CDR3: TGTGCCAGCATCAATCGGCTAGCGGGGGGCCCAGGGACCGGGGAGCTGTTTTTT. This encodes CASINRLAGGPGTGELFF.

The rearrangement uses TRBV5-1 and TRBJ2-7; 10 bases are a match to TRBD2. The ends lost 1 base at V and 3 bases at J; junction bases unmatched: 4. The CDR3 is made up of 15 amino acids. The V gene's germline CDR1 is SGHRS and CDR2 YFSETQ. CDR3 region: CASSLSSSGSYEQYF. For the CDR3, the DNA is TGCGCCAGCAGCTTGAGTTCTAGCGGGAGCTACGAGCAGTACTTC.

The chain recombines TRBV4-1 with TRBJ2-7, with D maybe TRBD1 (6 bases). Looked up from germline, CDR1 is MGHRA and CDR2 is YSYEKL. This CDR3 comprises 15 residues. The V end lost 2 bases, the J end lost 3 bases, and 14 bases lay between the germline ends. The CDR3 sequence: CASSQPQGKGYEQYF. The DNA of the CDR3 is TGCGCCAGCAGCCAACCCCAGGGGAAAGGCTACGAGCAGTACTTC.

The gene calls are TRBV7-2 and TRBJ1-2, with D possibly being TRBD1 (6 bases). Per the germline V gene, CDR1 is SGHTA and CDR2 is FQGNSA. The CDR3 extends over 12 amino acids. The V end was cut by 5 bases, the J end by 8 bases, with 12 bases between. The CDR3 loop reads CASSLQGRGYTF. The CDR3 DNA is TGTGCCAGCAGCCTACAGGGACGAGGCTACACCTTC.

Here the CDR3 DNA reads TGTGCCAACAGGTCCTGGACAGTCTACGAGCAGTACTTC. Residues: CANRSWTVYEQYF. This rearrangement joins TRBV2 to TRBJ2-7, with D possibly matching TRBD1 (6 bases). From germline, CDR1 is SNHLY and CDR2 FYNNEI. The CDR3 extends over 13 amino acids. V was shortened by 10 bases and J by 3 bases, with 16 bases between the two germline ends.

The rearrangement uses TRBV5-8 and TRBJ1-1, with D possibly TRBD1 on 5 matching bases. This CDR3 contains 15 residues. CDR1 is SGHTS, CDR2 YDEGEE, per germline. V was pared by 6 bases and J by 3 bases, with 18 bases between. The CDR3 spells CASITNPGFYTEAFF. CDR3 bases: TGTGCCAGCATCACGAACCCAGGGTTTTACACTGAAGCTTTCTTT.

The chain uses TRBV2 and TRBJ2-7; D is unresolved. The CDR3 covers 13 residues. The germline gives CDR1 SNHLY, CDR2 FYNNEI. V was cut by 0 bases and J by 6 bases, with 9 bases left in between. The CDR3 DNA follows: TGTGCCAGCAGTGAAGCGCTGCAGGTCGAGCAGTACTTC. It yields the protein CASSEALQVEQYF.

The J gene is TRBJ1-5, the V gene TRBV6-5; the D gene is possibly TRBD1 (6 bases). The germline V gene encodes CDR1 MNHEY and CDR2 SVGAGI. There are 13 residues in the CDR3. V gave up 6 bases and J gave up 4 bases, with 10 bases separating them. Written as DNA, the CDR3 is TGTGCCAGCAGCCGGGACAAGAATCAGCCCCAGCATTTT. It yields the protein CASSRDKNQPQHF.

This chain joins TRBV29-1 and TRBJ2-1; 9 bases are shared with TRBD1. Germline-derived CDR1 and CDR2 are SQVTM and ANQGSEA. The CDR3 runs to 14 residues. The ends lost 7 bases at V and 7 bases at J; junction bases unmatched: 11. CDR3 nucleotides: TGCAGCGGTACCGGGACAGGGAGGGCGAATGAGCAGTTCTTC. Translating it yields CSGTGTGRANEQFF.

J is TRBJ2-5 and V is TRBV7-9, with TRBD2 matching over 7 bases. The CDR3 totals 14 residues. The germline CDR1 and CDR2 sequences are SEHNR and FQNEAQ (reference sequence). V lost 6 bases and J lost 7; bases outside the gene matches: 11. In DNA, the CDR3 is TGTGCCAGCAGTACCCCGGGGGGACTTGGGACCCAGTACTTC. It is translated as CASSTPGGLGTQYF.

V and J are TRBV2 and TRBJ2-7; 10 nucleotides match TRBD1. The germline gives CDR1 SNHLY, CDR2 FYNNEI. The V gene end was trimmed by 4 bases and the J gene end by 5 bases; junction bases not matched to a gene: 11. The CDR3 is 16 residues long. In DNA form, the CDR3 reads TGTGCCAGCAGTGGGATACCGGGACAGGGGTACAACGAGCAGTACTTC. This sequence encodes CASSGIPGQGYNEQYF.

This chain joins TRBV6-1 and TRBJ2-7; no clear D gene. Germline CDR1 reads MNHNS; CDR2 reads SASEGT. Trimming cost V 2 bases and J 0 bases, with 11 bases left between them. This CDR3 is 15 amino acids long. CDR3 bases: TGTGCCAGCAGTGAACGGCGGCCCCCCTCCTACGAGCAGTACTTC. Translation: CASSERRPPSYEQYF.

The chain has TRBV5-1 and TRBJ2-7, with D maybe TRBD1 (6 bases). The CDR3 contains 14 residues. Germline loops: CDR1 SGHRS, CDR2 YFSETQ. Trimming cost V 2 bases and J 4 bases, with 13 bases left between them. DNA of the CDR3: TGCGCCAGCAGCTTTAACAGGGCGAGTTACGAGCAGTACTTC. Translating gives CASSFNRASYEQYF. The variable domain in full, with the rest retrieved from reference TRBV5-1 and TRBJ2-7, is KAGVTQTPRYLIKTRGQQVTLSCSPISGHRSVSWYQQTPGQGLQFLFEYFSETQRNKGNFPGRFSGRQFSNSRSEMNVSTLELGDSALYLCASSFNRASYEQYFGPGTRLTVT.

This chain links TRBV6-1 with TRBJ2-3; 9 nucleotides line up with TRBD2. The CDR3 runs to 14 residues. The germline CDR1 and CDR2 sequences are MNHNS and SASEGT. V trimming: 5 bases; J trimming: 0 bases; junction bases outside the gene matches: 0. CDR3 amino acids: CASSTSGSTDTQYF. The DNA for the CDR3 is TGTGCCAGCAGTACTAGCGGGAGCACAGATACGCAGTATTTT.

The chain joins TRBV5-8 to TRBJ2-1, with D perhaps TRBD2 (6 bases). The CDR3 spans 15 residues. Deletions cut 2 bases from V and 4 bases from J, with 13 bases between. CDR1 and CDR2 from the germline V gene are SGHTS and YDEGEE. Written as DNA, the CDR3 is TGTGCCAGCAGCTTCGGAATAGCGGAATACAATGAGCAGTTCTTC. This gives the protein CASSFGIAEYNEQFF.